This T cell receptor beta chain was profiled in a study of naive and memory T cell subsets. Overall study findings and caveats: Each distinct alpha or beta sequence counts as one clonotype. Naive and memory subsets had different power law exponents for TCR abundance.

Two oligonucleotides, mixed equimolar, formed the beta constant-region primer covering TRBC1 and TRBC2. Nested alpha and beta constant-region primers with the SP2 primer drove four PCR rounds on ligated cDNA. A single record per CDR3 protein comes from TCRdb applying MiXCR to the UMI-ligation and nested PCR reads. Of 30,000 to 40,000 distinct CDR3 sequences in the sample, about 18% were seen once. Germline CDR1 and CDR2: MNHNS and SASEGT. The length of the CDR3 is 15 residues. V shed 5 bases, J shed 6 bases, and the junction held 7 bases outside the gene matches. A remark on this clonotype: The antigen remains unidentified.

From the second PCR step, alpha and beta chains were amplified apart. CD4+ T cell IFNgamma after overnight CMV lysate exposure gave donor CMV status. This chain connects TRBV6-1 to TRBJ2-2, with 9 bases fitting TRBD1. This clonotype was sampled from a human donor in good health. The sample comprised effector memory CD4+ T cells from blood. Sample subset: effector memory, CD45RA- CD27-. CDR3 sequence (DNA): TGTGCCAGCAGTACCGCCGGGACAGGGTCCGGGGAGCTGTTTTTT. Its translation is CASSTAGTGSGELFF.